One T cell receptor beta chain is described in this entry. A much larger clone lies a single base off, so this may be a read error. The data stem from a study of regulatory T cells in long-lasting Graves disease. The germline CDR1 and CDR2 sequences are MDHEN and SYDVKM. The CDR3 is 17 residues long. Time point: newly diagnosed GD, antithyroid drugs for less than 3 months. The TCR library was made from RNA extracted from PBMCs. Through Arm-PCR of CDR3 regions and iRepertoire HTBI primers, TCR beta libraries were built. MiXCR, applied by TCRdb to the multiplex PCR reads, yields one record per CDR3 protein. Found here are 360,000 or so distinct CDR3 sequences, about 17% of them singletons; the top ten hold roughly 21%. The sample also formed part of further work on T cells in Graves' hyperthyroidism and ophthalmopathy.

The chain is built from TRBV28 and TRBJ2-7, with D tentatively TRBD2 (6 bases). This clonotype originated in a woman in her late teens or twenties with Graves disease. Specimen: peripheral blood mononuclear cells (PBMCs), collected at new diagnosis, from a patient treated with antithyroid drugs. CDR3 protein: CAGSPTPWRGNSYEQYF. DNA for the CDR3: TGTGCCGGCAGCCCCACTCCCTGGCGGGGTAACTCCTACGAGCAGTACTTC.